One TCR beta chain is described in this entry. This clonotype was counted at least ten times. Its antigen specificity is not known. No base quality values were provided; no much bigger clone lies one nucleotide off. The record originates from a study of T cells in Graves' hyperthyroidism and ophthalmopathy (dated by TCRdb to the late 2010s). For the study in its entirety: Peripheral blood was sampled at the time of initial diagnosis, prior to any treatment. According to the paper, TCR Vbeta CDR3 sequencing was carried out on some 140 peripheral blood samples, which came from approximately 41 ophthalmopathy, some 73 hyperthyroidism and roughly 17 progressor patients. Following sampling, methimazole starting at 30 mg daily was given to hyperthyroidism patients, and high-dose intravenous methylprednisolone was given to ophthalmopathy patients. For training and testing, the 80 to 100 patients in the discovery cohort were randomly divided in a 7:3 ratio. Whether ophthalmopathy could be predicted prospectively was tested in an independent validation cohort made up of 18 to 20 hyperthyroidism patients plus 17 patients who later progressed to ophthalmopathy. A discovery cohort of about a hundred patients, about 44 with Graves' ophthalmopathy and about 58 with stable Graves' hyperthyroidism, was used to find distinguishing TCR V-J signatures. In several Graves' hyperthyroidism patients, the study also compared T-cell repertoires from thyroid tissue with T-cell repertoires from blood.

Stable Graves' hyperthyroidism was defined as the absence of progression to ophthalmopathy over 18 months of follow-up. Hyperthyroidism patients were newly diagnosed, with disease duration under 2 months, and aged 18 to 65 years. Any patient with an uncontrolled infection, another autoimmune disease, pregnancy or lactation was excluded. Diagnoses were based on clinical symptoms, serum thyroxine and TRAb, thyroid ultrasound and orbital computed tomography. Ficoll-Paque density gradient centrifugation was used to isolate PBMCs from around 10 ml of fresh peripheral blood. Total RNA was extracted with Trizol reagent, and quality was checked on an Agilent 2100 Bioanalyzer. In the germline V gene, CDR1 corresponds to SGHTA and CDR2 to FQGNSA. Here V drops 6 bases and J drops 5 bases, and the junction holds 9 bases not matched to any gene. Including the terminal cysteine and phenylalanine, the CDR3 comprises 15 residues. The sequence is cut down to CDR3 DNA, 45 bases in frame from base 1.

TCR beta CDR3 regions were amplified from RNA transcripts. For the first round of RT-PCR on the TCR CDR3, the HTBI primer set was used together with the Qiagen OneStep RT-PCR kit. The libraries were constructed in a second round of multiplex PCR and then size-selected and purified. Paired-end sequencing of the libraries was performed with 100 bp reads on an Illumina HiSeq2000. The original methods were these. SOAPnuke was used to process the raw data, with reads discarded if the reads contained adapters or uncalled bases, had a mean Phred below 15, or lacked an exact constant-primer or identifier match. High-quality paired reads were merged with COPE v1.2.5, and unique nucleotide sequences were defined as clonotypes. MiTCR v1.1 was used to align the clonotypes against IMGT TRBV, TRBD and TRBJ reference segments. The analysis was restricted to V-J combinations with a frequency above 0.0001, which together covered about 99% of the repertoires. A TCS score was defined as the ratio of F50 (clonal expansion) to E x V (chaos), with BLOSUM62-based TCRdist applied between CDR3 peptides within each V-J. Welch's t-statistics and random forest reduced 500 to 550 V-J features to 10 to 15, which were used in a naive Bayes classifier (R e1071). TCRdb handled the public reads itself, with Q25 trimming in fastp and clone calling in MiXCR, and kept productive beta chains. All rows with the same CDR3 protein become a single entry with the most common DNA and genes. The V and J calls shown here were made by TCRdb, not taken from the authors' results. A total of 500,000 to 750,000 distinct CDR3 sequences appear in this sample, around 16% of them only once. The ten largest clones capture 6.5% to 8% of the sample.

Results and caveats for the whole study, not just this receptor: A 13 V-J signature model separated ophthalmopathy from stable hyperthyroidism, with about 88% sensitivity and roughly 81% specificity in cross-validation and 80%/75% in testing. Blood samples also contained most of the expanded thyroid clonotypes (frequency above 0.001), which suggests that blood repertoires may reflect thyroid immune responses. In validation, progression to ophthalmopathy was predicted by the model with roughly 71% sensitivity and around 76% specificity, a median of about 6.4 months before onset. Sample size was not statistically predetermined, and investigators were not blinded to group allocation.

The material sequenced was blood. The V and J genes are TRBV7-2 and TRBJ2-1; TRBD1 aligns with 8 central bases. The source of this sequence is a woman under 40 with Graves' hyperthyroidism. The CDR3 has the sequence CASRADTGGHNEQFF. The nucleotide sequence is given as TGTGCCAGCAGGGCTGATACAGGGGGGCACAATGAGCAGTTCTTC. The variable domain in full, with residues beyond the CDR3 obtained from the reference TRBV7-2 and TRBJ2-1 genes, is GAGVSQSPSNKVTEKGKDVELRCDPISGHTALYWYRQSLGQGLEFLIYFQGNSAPDKSGLPSDRFSAERTGGSVSTLTIQRTQQEDSAVYLCASRADTGGHNEQFFGPGTRLTVL.